The 10 T cell receptor beta chains given below trace back to one sample, sequenced in a study of cytomegalovirus exposure and HLA in healthy donors. The PCR was carried out with 60 Vbeta primers and 13 Jbeta primers. Clones were sequenced by immunoSEQ multiplex PCR, and TCRdb holds only the in-frame ones, with some missing. The sample holds around 130,000 clones, 75% to 90% seen once. The sample comprised PBMCs. These receptors were collected from a man aged 40-55 years in good health and CMV-seronegative.

The CDR3 region is CASSFPREGELFF. In DNA, the CDR3 is TGCGCCAGCAGCTTCCCACGAGAGGGGGAGCTGTTTTTT. The chain combines TRBV5-1 with TRBJ2-2; D remains ambiguous. The germline V and J ends were trimmed by 2 bases and 8 bases, with 10 bases remaining between them. Germline CDR1 SGHRS, CDR2 YFSETQ. CDR3 length: 13 amino acids.

This clone has more than one count but fewer than ten. This chain connects TRBV28 to TRBJ1-1, with 9 bases fitting TRBD1. V shed 6 bases and J 3 bases; nucleotides not matched to a gene: 5. This CDR3 has 14 residues. Germline loops: CDR1 MDHEN, CDR2 SYDVKM. The CDR3: CASRPGTGHTEAFF. In DNA, the CDR3 is TGTGCCAGCAGGCCGGGGACAGGGCACACTGAAGCTTTCTTT. Based on the CDR3 plus reference TRBV28 and TRBJ1-1, the full variable domain is DVKVTQSSRYLVKRTGEKVFLECVQDMDHENMFWYRQDPGLGLRLIYFSYDVKMKEKGDIPEGYSVSREKKERFSLILESASTNQTSMYLCASRPGTGHTEAFFGQGTRLTVV.

The chain links TRBV4-1 to TRBJ2-1, with a weak D call TRBD2 (6 bases). Looked up from germline, CDR1 is MGHRA and CDR2 is YSYEKL. The V end was cut by 0 bases, the J end by 8 bases, with 11 bases between. CDR3 length: 14 residues. CDR3 region: CASSQDWGEDEQFF. CDR3 sequence (DNA): TGCGCCAGCAGCCAAGATTGGGGGGAGGATGAGCAGTTCTTC.

The chain links TRBV5-4 to TRBJ2-7; 11 bases are a match to TRBD1. This CDR3 contains 17 residues. Unmatched junction bases numbered 10, after V lost 3 bases and J lost 2 bases. The germline V gene encodes CDR1 SGHNT and CDR2 YYREEE (reference sequence). The CDR3 nucleotides read TGTGCCAGCAGCTCTGGACTCCCGGGACAGGGGGCCTACGAGCAGTACTTC. It codes for CASSSGLPGQGAYEQYF.

The chain joins TRBV7-2 to TRBJ1-1, with 8 positions matching TRBD1. V was clipped by 8 bases and J by 8 bases; unmatched bases: 4. This CDR3 region has 11 residues. CDR1 and CDR2 from the germline V gene are SGHTA and FQGNSA. The chain's CDR3 is CASGGQVEAFF. Written as DNA, the CDR3 is TGTGCCAGCGGGGGACAGGTAGAAGCTTTCTTT.

Regarding this clone: An end of the junction does not agree with germline; a read error may underlie this. J is TRBJ2-1 and V is TRBV7-7, with D unclear. The germline V gene encodes CDR1 SSHAT and CDR2 FNYEAQ (reference sequence). This CDR3 has 15 amino acids. CDR3 bases: TGTGCTAGCAGCCTAACTTTCTCGCTGTACAATGAGCAGTTCTTC. Translation gives CASSLTFSLYNEQFF.

This clone showed up just once. This rearrangement joins TRBV2 to TRBJ2-2; 9 bases match TRBD1. In germline, CDR1 is SNHLY, CDR2 FYNNEI. This CDR3 region has 17 residues. Trimming took 5 bases from V and 7 from J; bases not matched to a gene: 14. As DNA, the CDR3 is TGTGCCAGCAGTAAAACAGGGGGCGCGTCGGGGGGCGGGGAGCTGTTTTTT. Translating it yields CASSKTGGASGGGELFF.

To note about this clone: Mismatch with germline at one junction end may stem from a read error. The chain joins TRBV2 to TRBJ2-4, with 9 bases aligning to TRBD1. The germline CDR1 and CDR2 sequences are SNHLY and FYNNEI. The CDR3 contains 13 residues. CDR3 in DNA: TGTGCCACCACTACAGGGGGCGAAAACAGTCAGTACTTC. Residues: CATTTGGENSQYF.

The rearrangement links TRBV9 to TRBJ1-1; D possibly corresponds to TRBD1 (5 bases). The CDR3 is 14 amino acids. Germline lookup yields CDR1 SGDLS and CDR2 YYNGEE. The V end was cut by 0 bases, the J end by 0 bases, with 6 bases between. CDR3 region: CASSVAGMNTEAFF. The CDR3 coding sequence is TGTGCCAGCAGCGTAGCAGGGATGAACACTGAAGCTTTCTTT.

V and J are TRBV5-4 and TRBJ2-3; possible D gene TRBD2, 6 bases. Trimming cost V 5 bases and J 2 bases, with 12 bases left between them. In germline, CDR1 is SGHNT, CDR2 YYREEE (reference sequence). The length of the CDR3 is 14 residues. Here the CDR3 DNA reads TGTGCCAGCAGGCGGGACTCCTACACAGATACGCAGTATTTT. This encodes CASRRDSYTDTQYF.